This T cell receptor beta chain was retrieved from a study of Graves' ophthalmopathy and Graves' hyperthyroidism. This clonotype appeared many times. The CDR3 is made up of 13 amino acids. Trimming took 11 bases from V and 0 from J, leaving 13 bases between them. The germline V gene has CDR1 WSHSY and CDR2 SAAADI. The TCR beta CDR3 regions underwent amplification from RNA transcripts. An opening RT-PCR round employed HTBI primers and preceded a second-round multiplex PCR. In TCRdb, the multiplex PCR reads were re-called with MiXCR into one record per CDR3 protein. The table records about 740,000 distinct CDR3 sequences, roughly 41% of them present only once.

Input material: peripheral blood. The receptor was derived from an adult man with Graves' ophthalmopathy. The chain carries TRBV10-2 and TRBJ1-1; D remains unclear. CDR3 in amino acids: CAGSVLMNTEAFF. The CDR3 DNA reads TGCGCCGGGTCGGTCCTCATGAACACTGAAGCTTTCTTT.